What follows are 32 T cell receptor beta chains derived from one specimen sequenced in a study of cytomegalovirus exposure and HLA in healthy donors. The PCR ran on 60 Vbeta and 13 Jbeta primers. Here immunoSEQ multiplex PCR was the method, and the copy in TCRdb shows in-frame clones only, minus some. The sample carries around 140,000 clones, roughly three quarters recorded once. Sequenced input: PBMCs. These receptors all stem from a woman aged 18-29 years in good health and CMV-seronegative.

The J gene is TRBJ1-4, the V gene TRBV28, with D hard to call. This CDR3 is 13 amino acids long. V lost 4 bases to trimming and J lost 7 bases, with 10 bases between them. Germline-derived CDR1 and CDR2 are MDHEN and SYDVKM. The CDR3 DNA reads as TGTGCCAGCAGTTACGTAGGCGGTGAAAAACTGTTTTTT. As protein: CASSYVGGEKLFF.

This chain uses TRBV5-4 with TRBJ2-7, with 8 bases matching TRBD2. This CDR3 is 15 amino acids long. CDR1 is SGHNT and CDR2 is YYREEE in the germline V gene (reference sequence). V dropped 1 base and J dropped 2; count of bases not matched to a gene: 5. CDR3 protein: CASSLLAGGPYEQYF. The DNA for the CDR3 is TGTGCCAGCAGCTTGTTGGCGGGAGGCCCCTACGAGCAGTACTTC.

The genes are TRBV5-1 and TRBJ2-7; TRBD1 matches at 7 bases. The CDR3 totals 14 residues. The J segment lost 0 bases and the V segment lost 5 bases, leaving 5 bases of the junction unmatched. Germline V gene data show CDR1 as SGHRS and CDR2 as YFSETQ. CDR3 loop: CASRSGTASYEQYF. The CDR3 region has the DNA TGCGCCAGCAGGTCCGGGACAGCCTCCTACGAGCAGTACTTC.

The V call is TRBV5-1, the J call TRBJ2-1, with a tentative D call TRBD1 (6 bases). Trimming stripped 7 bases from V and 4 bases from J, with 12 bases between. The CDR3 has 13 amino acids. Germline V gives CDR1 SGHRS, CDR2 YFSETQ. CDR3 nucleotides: TGCGCCAGCGGGGGCGGCGGATACAATGAGCAGTTCTTC. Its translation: CASGGGGYNEQFF.

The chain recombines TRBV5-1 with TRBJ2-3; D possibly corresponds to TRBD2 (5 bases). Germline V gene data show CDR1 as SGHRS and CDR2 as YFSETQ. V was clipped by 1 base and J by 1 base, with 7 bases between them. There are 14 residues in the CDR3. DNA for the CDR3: TGCGCCAGCAGCTTGTTGGAGGGCACAGATACGCAGTATTTT. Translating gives CASSLLEGTDTQYF.

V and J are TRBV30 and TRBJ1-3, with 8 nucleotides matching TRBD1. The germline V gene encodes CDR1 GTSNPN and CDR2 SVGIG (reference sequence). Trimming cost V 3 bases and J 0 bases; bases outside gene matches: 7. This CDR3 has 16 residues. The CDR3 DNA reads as TGTGCCTGGAGGGGGACAGGAACCCACTCTGGAAACACCATATATTTT. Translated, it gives CAWRGTGTHSGNTIYF. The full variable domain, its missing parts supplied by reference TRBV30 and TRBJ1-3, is SQTIHQWPATLVQPVGSPLSLECTVEGTSNPNLYWYRQAAGRGLQLLFYSVGIGQISSEVPQNLSASRPQDRQFILSSKKLLLSDSGFYLCAWRGTGTHSGNTIYFGEGSWLTVV.

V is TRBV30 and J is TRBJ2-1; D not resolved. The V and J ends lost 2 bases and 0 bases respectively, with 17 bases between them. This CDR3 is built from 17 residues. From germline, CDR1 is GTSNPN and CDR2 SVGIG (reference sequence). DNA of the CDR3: TGTGCCTGGAGTTCGCAACTTGACCGGAGCTCCTACAATGAGCAGTTCTTC. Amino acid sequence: CAWSSQLDRSSYNEQFF.

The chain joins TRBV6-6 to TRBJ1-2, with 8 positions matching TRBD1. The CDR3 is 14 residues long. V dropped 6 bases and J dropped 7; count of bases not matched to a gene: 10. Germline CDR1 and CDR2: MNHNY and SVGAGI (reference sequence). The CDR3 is CASRPQQGGTGYTF. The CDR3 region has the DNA TGTGCCAGCAGGCCCCAACAGGGGGGAACTGGCTACACCTTC.

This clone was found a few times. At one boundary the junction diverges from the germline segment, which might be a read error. The CDR3 loop reads CASSYGSTDTQYF. The CDR3 nucleotides read TGTGCCAGCAGCTACGGGAGCACCGATACGCAGTATTTT. V and J are TRBV7-2 and TRBJ2-3, with D tentatively TRBD2 (6 bases). The CDR3 has 13 amino acids. The germline CDR1 and CDR2 sequences are SGHTA and FQGNSA.

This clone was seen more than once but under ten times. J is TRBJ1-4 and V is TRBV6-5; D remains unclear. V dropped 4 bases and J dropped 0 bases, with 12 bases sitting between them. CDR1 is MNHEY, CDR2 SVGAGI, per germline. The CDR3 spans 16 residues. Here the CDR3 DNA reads TGTGCCAGCAGTTCCTCGTACAGTGCAACTAATGAAAAACTGTTTTTT. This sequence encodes CASSSSYSATNEKLFF.

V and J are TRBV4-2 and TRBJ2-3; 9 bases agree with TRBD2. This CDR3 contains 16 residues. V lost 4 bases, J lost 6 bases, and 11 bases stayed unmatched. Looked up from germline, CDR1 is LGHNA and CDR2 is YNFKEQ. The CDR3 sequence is CASSPRSSGSTDTQYF. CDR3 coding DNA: TGTGCCAGCAGCCCTCGTAGTAGCGGGAGTACGGATACGCAGTATTTT.

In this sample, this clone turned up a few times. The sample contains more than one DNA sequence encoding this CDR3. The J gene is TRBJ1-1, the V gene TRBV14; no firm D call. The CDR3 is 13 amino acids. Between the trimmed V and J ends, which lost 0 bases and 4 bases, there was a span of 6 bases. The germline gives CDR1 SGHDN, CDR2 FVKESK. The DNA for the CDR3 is TGTGCCAGCAGCCAAGATAGAGGCACTGAAGCTTTCTTT. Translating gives CASSQDRGTEAFF.

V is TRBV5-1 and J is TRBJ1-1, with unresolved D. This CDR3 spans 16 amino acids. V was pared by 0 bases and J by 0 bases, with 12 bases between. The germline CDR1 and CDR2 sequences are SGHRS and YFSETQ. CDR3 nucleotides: TGCGCCAGCAGCTTGGTTTTTAGCCAAATGAACACTGAAGCTTTCTTT. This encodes CASSLVFSQMNTEAFF. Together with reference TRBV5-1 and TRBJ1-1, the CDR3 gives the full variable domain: KAGVTQTPRYLIKTRGQQVTLSCSPISGHRSVSWYQQTPGQGLQFLFEYFSETQRNKGNFPGRFSGRQFSNSRSEMNVSTLELGDSALYLCASSLVFSQMNTEAFFGQGTRLTVV.

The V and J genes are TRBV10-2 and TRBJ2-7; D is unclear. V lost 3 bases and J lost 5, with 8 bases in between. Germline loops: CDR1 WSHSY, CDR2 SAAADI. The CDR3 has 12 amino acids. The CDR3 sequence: CASSDIPHEQYF. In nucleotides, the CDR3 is TGCGCCAGCAGTGATATTCCCCACGAGCAGTACTTC.

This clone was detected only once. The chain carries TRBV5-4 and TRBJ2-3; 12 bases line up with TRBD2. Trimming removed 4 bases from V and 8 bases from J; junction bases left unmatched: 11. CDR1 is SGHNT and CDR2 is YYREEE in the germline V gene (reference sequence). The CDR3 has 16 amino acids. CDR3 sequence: CASSPGLAGTQGTQYF. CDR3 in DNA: TGTGCCAGCAGCCCTGGACTAGCGGGGACGCAAGGTACGCAGTATTTT.

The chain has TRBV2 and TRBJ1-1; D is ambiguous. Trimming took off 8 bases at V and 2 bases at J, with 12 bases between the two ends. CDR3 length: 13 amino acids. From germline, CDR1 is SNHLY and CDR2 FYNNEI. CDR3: CASGGEINTEAFF. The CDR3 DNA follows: TGTGCCAGCGGAGGAGAAATTAACACTGAAGCTTTCTTT.

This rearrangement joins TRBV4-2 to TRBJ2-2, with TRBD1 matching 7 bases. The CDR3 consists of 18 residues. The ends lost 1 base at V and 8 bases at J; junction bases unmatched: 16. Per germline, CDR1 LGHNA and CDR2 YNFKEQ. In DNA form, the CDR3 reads TGTGCCAGCAGCCAAGGCTCTACGGGACAGCGGATAAAGGGGGAGCTGTTTTTT. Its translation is CASSQGSTGQRIKGELFF.

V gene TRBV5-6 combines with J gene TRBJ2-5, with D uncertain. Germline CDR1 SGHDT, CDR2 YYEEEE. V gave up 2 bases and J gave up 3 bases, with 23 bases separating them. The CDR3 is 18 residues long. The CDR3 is CASSFSPVPVEVKETQYF. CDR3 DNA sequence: TGTGCCAGCAGCTTTTCCCCCGTTCCCGTAGAGGTGAAAGAGACCCAGTACTTC.

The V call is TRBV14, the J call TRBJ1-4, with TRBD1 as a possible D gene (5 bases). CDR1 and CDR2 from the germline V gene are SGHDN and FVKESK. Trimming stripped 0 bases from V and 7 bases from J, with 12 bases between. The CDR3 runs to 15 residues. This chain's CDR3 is CASSQEKGLGEKLFF. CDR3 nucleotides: TGTGCCAGCAGCCAAGAAAAGGGGCTTGGTGAAAAACTGTTTTTT.

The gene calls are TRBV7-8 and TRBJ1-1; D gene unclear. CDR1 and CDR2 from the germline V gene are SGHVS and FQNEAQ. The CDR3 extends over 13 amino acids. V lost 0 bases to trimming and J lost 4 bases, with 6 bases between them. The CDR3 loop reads CASSLAQFTEAFF. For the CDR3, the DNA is TGTGCCAGCAGCTTAGCGCAGTTCACTGAAGCTTTCTTT. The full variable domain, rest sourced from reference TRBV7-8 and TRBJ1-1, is GAGVSQSPRYKVAKRGQDVALRCDPISGHVSLFWYQQALGQGPEFLTYFQNEAQLDKSGLPSDRFFAERPEGSVSTLKIQRTQQEDSAVYLCASSLAQFTEAFFGQGTRLTVV.

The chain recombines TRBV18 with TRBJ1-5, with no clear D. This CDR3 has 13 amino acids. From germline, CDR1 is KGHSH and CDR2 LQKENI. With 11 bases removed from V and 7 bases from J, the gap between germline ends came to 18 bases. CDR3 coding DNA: TGTGCCTCCGCACCGGACGGGGTACAGCCCCAGCATTTT. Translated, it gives CASAPDGVQPQHF.

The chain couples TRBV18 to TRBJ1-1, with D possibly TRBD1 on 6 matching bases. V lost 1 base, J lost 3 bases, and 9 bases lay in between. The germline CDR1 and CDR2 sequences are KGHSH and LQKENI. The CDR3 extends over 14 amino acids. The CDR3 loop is CASSPRPGDTEAFF. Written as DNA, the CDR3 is TGTGCCAGCTCACCACGACCAGGGGACACTGAAGCTTTCTTT. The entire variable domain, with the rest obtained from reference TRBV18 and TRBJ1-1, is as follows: NAGVMQNPRHLVRRRGQEARLRCSPMKGHSHVYWYRQLPEEGLKFMVYLQKENIIDESGMPKERFSAEFPKEGPSILRIQQVVRGDSAAYFCASSPRPGDTEAFFGQGTRLTVV.

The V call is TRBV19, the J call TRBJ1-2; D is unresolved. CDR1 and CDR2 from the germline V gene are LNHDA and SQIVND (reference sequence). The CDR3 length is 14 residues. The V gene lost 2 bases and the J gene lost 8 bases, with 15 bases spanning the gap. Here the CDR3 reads CASSIRRVGEGYTF. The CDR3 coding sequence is TGTGCCAGTAGTATAAGGAGGGTCGGAGAGGGCTACACCTTC.

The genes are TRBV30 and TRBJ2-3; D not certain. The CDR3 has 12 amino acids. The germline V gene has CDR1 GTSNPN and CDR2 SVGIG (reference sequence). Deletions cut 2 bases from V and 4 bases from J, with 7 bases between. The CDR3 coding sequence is TGTGCCTGGAGTCCCAATCCAGATACGCAGTATTTT. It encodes CAWSPNPDTQYF.

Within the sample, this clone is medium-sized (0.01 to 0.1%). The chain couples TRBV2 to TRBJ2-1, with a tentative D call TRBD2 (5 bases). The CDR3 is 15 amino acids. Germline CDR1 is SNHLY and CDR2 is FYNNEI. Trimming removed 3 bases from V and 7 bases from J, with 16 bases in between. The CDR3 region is CASSEVLRRGNEQFF. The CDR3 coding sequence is TGTGCCAGCAGTGAGGTCTTGCGGAGAGGGAATGAGCAGTTCTTC.

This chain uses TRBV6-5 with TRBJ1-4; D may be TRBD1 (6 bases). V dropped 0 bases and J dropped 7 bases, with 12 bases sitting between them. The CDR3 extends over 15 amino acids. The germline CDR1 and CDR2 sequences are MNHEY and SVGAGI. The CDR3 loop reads CASSYSGRGAEKLFF. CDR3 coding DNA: TGTGCCAGCAGTTACTCGGGCAGGGGCGCTGAAAAACTGTTTTTT.

CDR3 amino acids: CASSFGFTDTQYF. The CDR3 DNA reads as TGTGCCAGCAGCTTTGGCTTCACAGATACGCAGTATTTT. The V call is TRBV7-2, the J call TRBJ2-3; D unresolved. CDR3 length: 13 amino acids. Between the trimmed V and J ends, which lost 3 bases and 2 bases, there was a span of 6 bases. Germline V lookup: CDR1 SGHTA, CDR2 FQGNSA.

CDR3 region: CASSYGAGTEAFF. The CDR3 DNA reads TGTGCCAGCAGTTACGGGGCAGGAACTGAAGCTTTCTTT. The rearrangement links TRBV6-5 to TRBJ1-1; a possible D gene is TRBD1 (5 bases). V lost 2 bases and J 5 bases, leaving 9 bases between the germline ends. This CDR3 contains 13 residues. Looked up from germline, CDR1 is MNHEY and CDR2 is SVGAGI.

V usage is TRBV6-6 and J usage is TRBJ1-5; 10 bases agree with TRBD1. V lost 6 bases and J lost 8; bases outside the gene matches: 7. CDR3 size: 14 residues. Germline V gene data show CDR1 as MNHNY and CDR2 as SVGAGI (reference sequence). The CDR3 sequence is CASRGTGAWEPQHF. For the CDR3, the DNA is TGTGCCAGCAGGGGGACAGGGGCTTGGGAGCCCCAGCATTTT.

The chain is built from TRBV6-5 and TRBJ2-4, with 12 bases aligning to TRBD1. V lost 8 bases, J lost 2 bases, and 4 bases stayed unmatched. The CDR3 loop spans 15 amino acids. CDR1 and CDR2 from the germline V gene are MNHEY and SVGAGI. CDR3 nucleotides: TGTGCCAGCGGGCGGGACAGGGGGCCCAAAAACATTCAGTACTTC. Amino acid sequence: CASGRDRGPKNIQYF.

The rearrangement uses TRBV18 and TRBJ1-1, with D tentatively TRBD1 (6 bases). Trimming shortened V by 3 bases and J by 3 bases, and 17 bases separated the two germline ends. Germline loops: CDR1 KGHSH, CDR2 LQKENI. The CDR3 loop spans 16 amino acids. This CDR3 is CASSPGYPGVDTEAFF. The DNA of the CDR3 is TGTGCCAGCTCACCGGGGTATCCAGGGGTCGACACTGAAGCTTTCTTT. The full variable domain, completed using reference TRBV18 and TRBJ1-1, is NAGVMQNPRHLVRRRGQEARLRCSPMKGHSHVYWYRQLPEEGLKFMVYLQKENIIDESGMPKERFSAEFPKEGPSILRIQQVVRGDSAAYFCASSPGYPGVDTEAFFGQGTRLTVV.

As DNA, the CDR3 is TGTGCCAGCACATGGGGACTAGCGGGAGTCGGTGAGCAGTTCTTC. Its protein product is CASTWGLAGVGEQFF. V usage is TRBV7-2 and J usage is TRBJ2-1; 14 bases fit TRBD2. V trimming: 7 bases; J trimming: 9 bases; junction bases outside the gene matches: 8. Germline V gives CDR1 SGHTA, CDR2 FQGNSA. The CDR3 extends over 15 amino acids.